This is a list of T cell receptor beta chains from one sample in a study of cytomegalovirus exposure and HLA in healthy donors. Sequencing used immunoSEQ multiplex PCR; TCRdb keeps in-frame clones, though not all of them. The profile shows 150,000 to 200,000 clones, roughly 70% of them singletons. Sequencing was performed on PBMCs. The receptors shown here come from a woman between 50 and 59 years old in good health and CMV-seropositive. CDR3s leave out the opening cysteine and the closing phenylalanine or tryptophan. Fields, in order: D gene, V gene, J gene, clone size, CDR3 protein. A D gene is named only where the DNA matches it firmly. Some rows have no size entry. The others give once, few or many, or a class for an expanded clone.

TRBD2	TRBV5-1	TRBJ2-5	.	ASSWGLAGGRPETQY
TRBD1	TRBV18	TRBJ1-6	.	ATGDRDGSPLH
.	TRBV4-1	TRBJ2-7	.	ASSQEMSAGGFEQY
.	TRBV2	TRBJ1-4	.	ASRGGFEKLF
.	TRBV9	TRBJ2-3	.	ASSVWGHTDTQY
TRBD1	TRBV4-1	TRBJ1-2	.	ASSPPAGGYGYT
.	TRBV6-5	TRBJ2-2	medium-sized	ASSYDSGTGELF
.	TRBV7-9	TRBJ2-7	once	ASSQNYYEQY
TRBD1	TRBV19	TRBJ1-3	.	ASTDRAAGNTIY
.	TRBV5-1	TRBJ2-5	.	ASSFLAAEETQY
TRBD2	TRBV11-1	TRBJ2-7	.	ASSLASGDYEQY
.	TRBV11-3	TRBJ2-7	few	ASSLAGGSSYEQY
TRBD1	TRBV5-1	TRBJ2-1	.	ASRDKTGEGNEQF
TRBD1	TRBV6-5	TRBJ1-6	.	ASRRGQPYNSPLH